The clone carrying this T cell receptor beta chain has just a few counts. Its target is not known. This sample is drawn from a study of T-cell reconstitution after alpha-beta-depleted transplantation in children. This CDR3 spans 16 amino acids. CDR1 SEHNR and CDR2 FQNEAQ come from the germline V gene (reference sequence). With 0 bases removed from V and 3 bases from J, the gap between germline ends came to 13 bases. Whole-study findings and limits: Several hundred expanded graft clones reportedly gave rise to the alpha-beta T cells present about two months after transplant. Surviving recipient T cells and thymic progenitors produced the high day-60 TCRbeta diversity seen in some patients. At one year after transplant, newly produced T cells mostly accounted for T-cell counts and diversity.

Construction of the TCRbeta library involved unique molecular identifiers. MiXCR, run by TCRdb on the PCR reads, gives a single entry per CDR3 protein. The sample includes 600,000 to 700,000 distinct CDR3 sequences, over 10% seen only once; the top ten take around 0.8%. The V call is TRBV7-9, the J call TRBJ2-3, with unresolved D. Sample: PBMCs, taken before TCRalphabeta/CD19-depleted stem cell transplant. This TCR derives from a girl aged 2 to 9 with congenital amegakaryocytic thrombocytopenia, due to receive a stem cell transplant. CDR3 sequence: CASSLALGYRTDTQYF. The CDR3 DNA reads as TGTGCCAGCAGCTTAGCGTTAGGCTACCGGACAGATACGCAGTATTTT. The full variable domain, rest sourced from reference TRBV7-9 and TRBJ2-3, is DTGVSQNPRHKITKRGQNVTFRCDPISEHNRLYWYRQTLGQGPEFLTYFQNEAQLEKSRLLSDRFSAERPKGSFSTLEIQRTEQGDSAMYLCASSLALGYRTDTQYFGPGTRLTVL.